The sequence of this T cell receptor (beta chain) was determined in a study of blood T cell repertoires in COVID-19. Study overall: Acute-phase and convalescent COVID-19 samples originated in the United States, Italy and Spain. T cells, B-cell-depleted T cells, or PBMCs provided the cDNA or gDNA that served as material.

Germline loops: CDR1 SGHRS, CDR2 YFSETQ. The length of the CDR3 is 14 residues. The V end lost 0 bases, the J end lost 7 bases, and 14 bases lay between the germline ends. Authors' data handling: Researchers report that nucleated cell counts were estimated from reference gene primer amplification. Measured with immunoSEQ multiplex PCR; TCRdb has only the in-frame clones, and not every one. Clonal size and the V and J genes are those of that table, whereas D and trimming came from the DNA. The table includes 200,000 to 250,000 clones, around nine tenths detected once. This clone showed up just once. Sequenced: peripheral blood. The receptor's source is a man between 60 and 75 years old who had recovered from COVID-19. The chain has TRBV5-1 and TRBJ2-7, with D possibly TRBD1 on 5 matching bases. The DNA of the CDR3 is TGCGCCAGCAGCTTGGCCAGGGCCGTGGGGGAGCAGTACTTC. Residues: CASSLARAVGEQYF.